This T cell receptor (beta chain) was captured in a study of blood T cell repertoires in COVID-19. Study-level information: Acute-phase and convalescent COVID-19 samples originated in the United States, Italy and Spain. T cells, B-cell-depleted T cells, or PBMCs provided the cDNA or gDNA that served as material.

Germline V gene sequence: CDR1 MGHRA, CDR2 YSYEKL. V was clipped by 5 bases and J by 5 bases, with 15 bases between them. This CDR3 comprises 14 residues. Original data processing: For nucleated cells, counts were estimated from reference gene primer amplification. The method was immunoSEQ multiplex PCR; TCRdb's version includes in-frame clones alone and lacks a portion of them. D and trimming come from the DNA, and the V and J calls and clone size come from that table. Among under 40,000 clones listed, about 80% were seen once. The sample consisted of peripheral blood. This receptor was taken from a woman in her 70s with acute or convalescent COVID-19. The chain uses TRBV4-1 and TRBJ1-1, with D perhaps TRBD1 (6 bases). The CDR3 DNA sequence: TGCGCCAGCAGCGCGACAGGACGATTAACTGAAGCTTTCTTT. Residues: CASSATGRLTEAFF.